Sequencing of this TCR beta chain was carried out in a study of blood T cell repertoires in COVID-19. Per the original methods: Counts of nucleated cells, estimated from reference gene primer amplification, were obtained. The repertoire was sequenced with immunoSEQ multiplex PCR; TCRdb's copy has only in-frame clones and lacks some. V and J calls and clone size are copied from that table; D and trimming were computed from the DNA. Of around 150,000 clones in the sample, roughly four fifths were seen once. V shed 5 bases and J 4 bases; nucleotides not matched to a gene: 9. Germline CDR1 and CDR2: LNHDA and SQIVND (reference sequence). The CDR3 has 15 residues.

J is TRBJ1-1 and V is TRBV19; 8 bases fit TRBD1. Input material: peripheral blood. This receptor was taken from an elderly woman with active or convalescent COVID-19. CDR3 protein: CASSLPGGAGTEAFF. The CDR3 DNA reads TGTGCCAGTAGTCTACCAGGGGGCGCGGGCACTGAAGCTTTCTTT.